This TCR beta chain was obtained from a study of memory B cells and T cells in multiple sclerosis. The study, taken as a whole, reports: Shared clonotype counts depended on differing compartment clone-set sizes and were normalized.

The V and J ends lost 1 base and 1 base, in that order; junction bases with no gene match: 2. Germline CDR1 reads SEHNR; CDR2 reads FQNEAQ (reference sequence). The CDR3 spans 15 residues. Repertoires were generated with immunoSEQ multiplex PCR, while TCRdb's copy carries only in-frame clones and drops some. The table lists about 7,600 clones, under 60% of them singletons. As to this clone: Its antigen remains unidentified.

The TCR sequence derives from a human donor with multiple sclerosis. The sample was memory (CD45RO+) CD8+ T cells from blood. The chain uses TRBV7-9 and TRBJ2-7; 9 bases are a match to TRBD1. The CDR3 protein is CASSLGGQGSYEQYF. Here the CDR3 DNA reads TGTGCCAGCAGCTTAGGTGGACAGGGGTCCTACGAGCAGTACTTC.